A single TCR beta chain is shown here with its context. Its antigen is not identified. The V gene end was trimmed by 3 bases and the J gene end by 11 bases; junction bases not matched to a gene: 14. Per the germline V gene, CDR1 is MGHRA and CDR2 is YSYEKL. CDR3 length equals 15 residues. The sample comes from a study of identical twins. Study findings and constraints: Twin pairs' shared out-of-frame alpha sequences were enriched in low generation probability.

TCRdb re-called the 5' RACE reads through MiXCR, storing one row per CDR3 protein. The table has 1.5 million to 2 million distinct CDR3 sequences, about 30% seen once. The V call is TRBV4-1, the J call TRBJ2-5; TRBD2 agrees at 8 bases. This TCR derives from a newborn girl in good health. Input material: cord blood. CDR3 nucleotides: TGCGCCAGCAGCCATATAGCGGGGAAGGACAATGAGCAGTACTTC. It translates to CASSHIAGKDNEQYF.